A selection of T cell receptor beta chains follows, all from one sample in a study of blood T cell repertoires in COVID-19. Here immunoSEQ multiplex PCR was the method, and the copy in TCRdb shows in-frame clones only, minus some. The data show about 12,000 clones, roughly 82% seen once. The sequenced sample consisted of peripheral blood. All receptors come from a woman aged 55 to 70 with acute or convalescent COVID-19. CDR3s include the opening cysteine and the closing phenylalanine or tryptophan. Fields, in order: J gene, V gene, D gene, clone size, CDR3 protein, CDR3 DNA. The D gene is left open where the match is weak. A clone size is listed for some rows: how often the clone was seen (once, few, many), or a class if it is expanded.

j_call: TRBJ2-1; v_call: TRBV5-5; d_call: NA; clone_size: few; cdr3_aa: CASSLFRVLYNEQFF; cdr3_nt: TGTGCCAGCAGCTTGTTCCGGGTGCTATACAATGAGCAGTTCTTC
j_call: TRBJ2-1; v_call: TRBV7-3; d_call: TRBD2; clone_size: NA; cdr3_aa: CASSPSGVYNEQFF; cdr3_nt: TGTGCCAGCAGCCCTAGCGGAGTCTACAATGAGCAGTTCTTC
j_call: TRBJ1-6; v_call: TRBV5-1; d_call: TRBD1; clone_size: NA; cdr3_aa: CASSLGQGDGSPLHF; cdr3_nt: TGCGCCAGCAGCTTGGGACAGGGGGATGGTTCACCCCTCCACTTT
j_call: TRBJ1-5; v_call: TRBV18; d_call: TRBD1; clone_size: NA; cdr3_aa: CASSGGQSQGQPQHF; cdr3_nt: TGTGCCAGCTCGGGGGGACAGTCCCAAGGGCAGCCCCAGCATTTT
j_call: TRBJ1-2; v_call: TRBV12-3/TRBV12-4; d_call: NA; clone_size: NA; cdr3_aa: CASSFSNYGYTF; cdr3_nt: TGTGCCAGCAGTTTCTCCAACTATGGCTACACCTTC
j_call: TRBJ1-1; v_call: TRBV6-5; d_call: TRBD1; clone_size: NA; cdr3_aa: CASRGTANTEAFF; cdr3_nt: TGTGCCAGCAGGGGGACAGCGAACACTGAAGCTTTCTTT
j_call: TRBJ2-3; v_call: TRBV24-1; d_call: NA; clone_size: once; cdr3_aa: CATSDLGAGLTDTQYF; cdr3_nt: TGTGCCACCAGTGATTTGGGGGCAGGCCTCACAGATACGCAGTATTTT
j_call: TRBJ1-3; v_call: TRBV6-6; d_call: TRBD1; clone_size: NA; cdr3_aa: CASSKLQGTGNTIYF; cdr3_nt: TGTGCCAGCAGTAAACTACAGGGGACTGGAAACACCATATATTTT
j_call: TRBJ1-5; v_call: TRBV19; d_call: NA; clone_size: NA; cdr3_aa: CASSELLNQPQHF; cdr3_nt: TGTGCCAGTAGTGAACTCCTCAATCAGCCCCAGCATTTT
j_call: TRBJ1-2; v_call: TRBV7-3; d_call: NA; clone_size: NA; cdr3_aa: CASSPGPRGYGYTF; cdr3_nt: TGTGCCAGCAGCCCGGGCCCTCGGGGCTATGGCTACACCTTC
j_call: TRBJ2-7; v_call: TRBV5-1; d_call: TRBD1; clone_size: NA; cdr3_aa: CASSLGQGAREQYF; cdr3_nt: TGCGCCAGCAGCTTGGGACAGGGTGCGCGGGAGCAGTACTTC
j_call: TRBJ1-2; v_call: TRBV2; d_call: NA; clone_size: NA; cdr3_aa: CASSVQGNYGYTF; cdr3_nt: TGTGCCAGCAGTGTACAGGGAAACTATGGCTACACCTTC
j_call: TRBJ1-5; v_call: TRBV28; d_call: TRBD1; clone_size: NA; cdr3_aa: CASSLGRGSGQPQHF; cdr3_nt: TGTGCCAGCAGTTTGGGCAGGGGGTCGGGTCAGCCCCAGCATTTT
j_call: TRBJ1-3; v_call: TRBV7-2; d_call: TRBD1; clone_size: NA; cdr3_aa: CASSLLGQYLSGNTIYF; cdr3_nt: TGTGCCAGCAGCTTACTGGGACAGTACCTCTCTGGAAACACCATATATTTT
j_call: TRBJ2-5; v_call: TRBV18; d_call: NA; clone_size: NA; cdr3_aa: CASSPFSQETQYF; cdr3_nt: TGTGCCAGCTCACCCTTCTCCCAAGAGACCCAGTACTTC